The present TCR beta chain was sequenced within a study of cytomegalovirus exposure and HLA in healthy donors. Study-wide context: In a later analysis, the 110 or so validation repertoires were reported to have used the same platform as the roughly 610 first-cohort repertoires.

Among the approximately 130 subjects of the validation cohort, separate from the 666-subject first cohort, were the donors. Trimming shortened V by 3 bases and J by 1 base, and 9 bases separated the two germline ends. Germline V gives CDR1 SGHTA, CDR2 FQGNSA. The CDR3 is 14 amino acids. Assay: immunoSEQ multiplex PCR; the TCRdb copy retains only in-frame clones and omits some. The sample carries 76,000 or so clones, less than 95% recorded once. The chain carries TRBV7-2 and TRBJ1-1; D is ambiguous. The TCR comes from a woman between 18 and 29 years old in good health and CMV-seropositive. What was sequenced was PBMCs. CDR3 DNA: TGTGCCAGCAGCTTTAGTAATGGGAACACTGAAGCTTTCTTT. This sequence encodes CASSFSNGNTEAFF. Together with reference TRBV7-2 and TRBJ1-1, the CDR3 gives the full variable domain: GAGVSQSPSNKVTEKGKDVELRCDPISGHTALYWYRQSLGQGLEFLIYFQGNSAPDKSGLPSDRFSAERTGGSVSTLTIQRTQQEDSAVYLCASSFSNGNTEAFFGQGTRLTVV.